This TCR beta chain was documented in a study of blood T cell repertoires in COVID-19. Study background: COVID-19 samples collected from the United States, Italy and Spain covered acute and convalescent phases. T cells, B-cell-depleted T cells, or PBMCs provided the cDNA or gDNA that served as material.

Authors' data handling: Amplification of reference gene primers provided the estimated nucleated cell counts. Assay: immunoSEQ multiplex PCR; the TCRdb copy retains only in-frame clones and omits some. V and J calls and clone size are as listed in that table; D and trimming were resolved from the DNA. The sample contains 55,000 to 90,000 clones, around 83% of which appear only once. V dropped 5 bases and J dropped 1; count of bases not matched to a gene: 12. Germline assignment: CDR1 LNHNV and CDR2 YYDKDF (reference sequence). The CDR3 sequence is 17 residues long. This chain joins TRBV15 and TRBJ2-3; 7 bases align to TRBD2. Sequenced sample: peripheral blood. The source is an older man with active COVID-19. This CDR3 is CATSPRTGGSGTDTQYF. CDR3 nucleotide sequence: TGTGCCACCAGCCCCAGGACTGGCGGGAGTGGCACAGATACGCAGTATTTT.